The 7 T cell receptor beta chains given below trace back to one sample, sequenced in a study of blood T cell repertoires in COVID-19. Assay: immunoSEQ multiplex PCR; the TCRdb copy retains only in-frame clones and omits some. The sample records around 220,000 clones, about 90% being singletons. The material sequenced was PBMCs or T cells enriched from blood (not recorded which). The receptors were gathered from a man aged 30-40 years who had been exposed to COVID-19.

The CDR3 region is CASSFQGRNSPLHF. Written as DNA, the CDR3 is TGTGCCAGCAGCTTTCAGGGGCGGAATTCACCCCTCCACTTT. The V call is TRBV7-6, the J call TRBJ1-6; perhaps TRBD1 as D (6 bases). This CDR3 comprises 14 residues. CDR1 and CDR2 from the germline V gene are SGHVS and FNYEAQ. The V gene lost 3 bases and the J gene lost 7 bases, with 10 bases spanning the gap.

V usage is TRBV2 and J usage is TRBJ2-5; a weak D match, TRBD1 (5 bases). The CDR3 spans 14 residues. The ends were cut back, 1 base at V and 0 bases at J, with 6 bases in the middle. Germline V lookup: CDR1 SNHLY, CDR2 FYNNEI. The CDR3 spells CASSEGQNQETQYF. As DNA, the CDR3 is TGTGCCAGCAGTGAAGGACAGAACCAAGAGACCCAGTACTTC.

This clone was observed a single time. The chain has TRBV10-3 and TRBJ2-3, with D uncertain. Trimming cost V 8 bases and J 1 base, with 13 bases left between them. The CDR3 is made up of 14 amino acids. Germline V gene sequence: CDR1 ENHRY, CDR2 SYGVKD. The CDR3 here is CAISSDTGTDTQYF. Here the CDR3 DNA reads TGTGCCATCTCCTCTGACACAGGCACAGATACGCAGTATTTT.

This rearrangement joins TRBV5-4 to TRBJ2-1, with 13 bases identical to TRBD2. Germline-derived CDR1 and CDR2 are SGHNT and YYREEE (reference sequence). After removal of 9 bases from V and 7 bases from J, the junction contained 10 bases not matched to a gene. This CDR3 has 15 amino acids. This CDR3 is CAIRLAGGGGNEQFF. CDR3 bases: TGTGCCATTAGACTAGCGGGGGGAGGAGGGAATGAGCAGTTCTTC.

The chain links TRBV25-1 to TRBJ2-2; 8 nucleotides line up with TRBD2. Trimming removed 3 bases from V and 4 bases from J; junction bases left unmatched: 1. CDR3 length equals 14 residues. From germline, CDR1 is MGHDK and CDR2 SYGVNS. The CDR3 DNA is TGTGCCAGCAGTGACCTAGCGGGCACCGGGGAGCTGTTTTTT. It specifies CASSDLAGTGELFF.

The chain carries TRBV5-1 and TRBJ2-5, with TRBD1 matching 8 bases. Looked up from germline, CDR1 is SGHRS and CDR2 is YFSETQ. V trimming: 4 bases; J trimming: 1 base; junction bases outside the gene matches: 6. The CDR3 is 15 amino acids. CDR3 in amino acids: CASSQGARTQETQYF. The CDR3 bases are TGCGCCAGCAGCCAGGGGGCGCGGACCCAAGAGACCCAGTACTTC.

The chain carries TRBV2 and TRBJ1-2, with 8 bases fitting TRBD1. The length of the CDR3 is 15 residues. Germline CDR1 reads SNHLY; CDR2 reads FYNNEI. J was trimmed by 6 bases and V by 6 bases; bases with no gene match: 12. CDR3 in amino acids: CASSIVDRARDGYTF. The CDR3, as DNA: TGTGCCAGCAGCATAGTGGACAGGGCCAGGGATGGCTACACCTTC.